The 15 T cell receptor beta chains reported below all come from one sample, sequenced in a study of T-cell reconstitution after alpha-beta-depleted transplantation in children. This sample's TCRbeta library carried unique molecular identifier barcodes. TCRdb reprocessed the PCR reads with MiXCR, giving one entry per CDR3 protein. The data hold 550,000 to 600,000 distinct CDR3 sequences, with about 23% observed a single time. The sample consisted of PBMCs, mostly from graft donor cells, taken 360 days after TCRalphabeta/CD19-depleted stem cell transplant. Source of these receptors: a boy less than two years old who had a stem cell transplant for acute myeloid leukemia, so the T cells may come from the graft donor.

This clonotype occurred once. V is TRBV6-5 and J is TRBJ2-3; TRBD1 might be the D (6 bases). Trimming cost V 0 bases and J 2 bases, with 9 bases left between them. The CDR3 is 15 amino acids. Germline loops: CDR1 MNHEY, CDR2 SVGAGI. In DNA form, the CDR3 reads TGTGCCAGCAGTTACTCGCCAGGGGACACAGATACGCAGTATTTT. This codes for CASSYSPGDTDTQYF.

This clonotype was observed a few times. The chain is built from TRBV12-3 or TRBV12-4 and TRBJ1-2; unclear D gene. This CDR3 has 13 residues. V dropped 3 bases and J dropped 8 bases, with 13 bases sitting between them. CDR3 sequence: CASSFQGNGGYTF. CDR3 bases: TGTGCCAGCAGTTTCCAAGGGAACGGCGGCTACACCTTC.

The CDR3, as DNA: TGTGCCACCAGTGACCCTCACAGGGAGGGCGAGACCCAGTACTTC. Translated: CATSDPHREGETQYF. The chain is built from TRBV24-1 and TRBJ2-5; tentatively, D is TRBD2 (7 bases). Germline CDR1 reads KGHDR; CDR2 reads SFDVKD. V was trimmed by 4 bases and J by 5 bases, leaving 16 bases between them. The CDR3 runs to 15 residues.

The sample holds many counts of this clonotype. Written as DNA, the CDR3 is TGTGCCATCATGGCGGAACAATCTGGGGCCAACGTCCTGACTTTC. Translation: CAIMAEQSGANVLTF. This rearrangement joins TRBV10-3 to TRBJ2-6; no definite D call. The CDR3 is 15 residues long. From germline, CDR1 is ENHRY and CDR2 SYGVKD. Trimming shortened V by 7 bases and J by 1 base, and 11 bases separated the two germline ends.

This chain joins TRBV7-2 and TRBJ2-7; D might be TRBD1 or TRBD2, each matching 6 bases. The CDR3 has 16 residues. Germline lookup yields CDR1 SGHTA and CDR2 FQGNSA. Trimming took off 5 bases at V and 3 bases at J, with 20 bases between the two ends. The CDR3 DNA reads as TGTGCCAGCAGCCTGGACTCCAGGAGGGGGGTCTACGAGCAGTACTTC. Encoded protein: CASSLDSRRGVYEQYF. The variable domain in full, with the rest retrieved from reference TRBV7-2 and TRBJ2-7, is GAGVSQSPSNKVTEKGKDVELRCDPISGHTALYWYRQSLGQGLEFLIYFQGNSAPDKSGLPSDRFSAERTGGSVSTLTIQRTQQEDSAVYLCASSLDSRRGVYEQYFGPGTRLTVT.

This chain joins TRBV5-1 and TRBJ2-1; either TRBD1 or TRBD2 may fit D (5 bases each). The CDR3 extends over 17 amino acids. Trimming stripped 4 bases from V and 4 bases from J, with 21 bases between. Germline V lookup: CDR1 SGHRS, CDR2 YFSETQ. The CDR3 nucleotides read TGCGCCAGCAGCCCTGAAGGTGGCAGGGAGATTTACAATGAGCAGTTCTTC. This sequence encodes CASSPEGGREIYNEQFF.

The rearrangement links TRBV6-5 to TRBJ1-6; D perhaps matches TRBD1 (5 bases). The CDR3 consists of 15 residues. Germline values: CDR1 MNHEY, CDR2 SVGAGI. V lost 0 bases, J lost 5 bases, and 8 bases lay in between. CDR3 residues: CASSYSGRDNSPLHF. DNA for the CDR3: TGTGCCAGCAGTTACTCGGGCAGGGATAATTCACCCCTCCACTTT.

This clonotype came up a few times. DNA of the CDR3: TGTGCCACCCGGTGGCAGGGACCCCTCACAGATACGCAGTATTTT. Its translation is CATRWQGPLTDTQYF. The chain combines TRBV6-1 with TRBJ2-3; either TRBD1 or TRBD2 may supply D (5 bases each). The germline V gene encodes CDR1 MNHNS and CDR2 SASEGT. This CDR3 spans 15 amino acids. V was trimmed by 10 bases and J by 2 bases, leaving 19 bases between them.

The chain couples TRBV5-1 to TRBJ2-5; D is perhaps TRBD1 or TRBD2 (6 bases each). The CDR3 totals 18 residues. The ends were cut back, 2 bases at V and 10 bases at J, with 30 bases in the middle. Per the germline V gene, CDR1 is SGHRS and CDR2 is YFSETQ. CDR3 amino acids: CASSLDGGGRSPLEGQYF. Written as DNA, the CDR3 is TGCGCCAGCAGCTTAGACGGAGGGGGTCGGAGTCCTTTGGAAGGCCAGTACTTC.

The V gene is TRBV29-1, the J gene TRBJ2-1, with 8 bases that match TRBD2. This CDR3 is built from 14 residues. The J segment lost 7 bases and the V segment lost 5 bases, leaving 10 bases of the junction unmatched. Germline CDR1 SQVTM, CDR2 ANQGSEA. This CDR3 reads CSVTGGVYENEQFF. The CDR3 DNA follows: TGCAGCGTTACGGGGGGGGTGTATGAAAATGAGCAGTTCTTC.

This clonotype was seen ten or more times. This chain's CDR3 is CASSLFWGLYQETQYF. The CDR3 nucleotides read TGTGCCAGCAGCTTATTTTGGGGGCTCTACCAAGAGACCCAGTACTTC. This chain links TRBV7-2 with TRBJ2-5, with D possibly matching TRBD1 (6 bases). This CDR3 has 16 amino acids. Germline V gene data show CDR1 as SGHTA and CDR2 as FQGNSA. V lost 2 bases and J lost 0, with 13 bases in between.

This clonotype appeared many times. This sequence joins TRBV20-1 and TRBJ2-1, with D perhaps TRBD2 (5 bases). The germline V gene encodes CDR1 DFQATT and CDR2 SNEGSKA (reference sequence). This CDR3 is 14 amino acids long. V was trimmed by 0 bases and J by 5 bases, leaving 11 bases between them. The CDR3 region has the DNA TGCAGTGCTAGAGATGAGGGTCCCCACAATGAGCAGTTCTTC. This translates into CSARDEGPHNEQFF.

The chain combines TRBV20-1 with TRBJ1-1, with 8 bases matching TRBD1. V shed 3 bases and J 4 bases; nucleotides not matched to a gene: 4. CDR1 and CDR2 from the germline V gene are DFQATT and SNEGSKA (reference sequence). CDR3 size: 13 residues. The CDR3 region is CSASRGRGTEAFF. CDR3 bases: TGCAGTGCTAGCAGGGGGCGCGGCACTGAAGCTTTCTTT.

This clonotype was seen many times. This CDR3 is CASSQYRGGEYEQYF. Written as DNA, the CDR3 is TGTGCCAGCAGCCAATACAGGGGTGGAGAATACGAGCAGTACTTC. This chain uses TRBV14 with TRBJ2-7; 7 nucleotides match TRBD1. Germline assignment: CDR1 SGHDN and CDR2 FVKESK. J gave up 4 bases and V 2 bases, and 8 bases lay outside the gene matches. The length of the CDR3 is 15 residues.

In its sample, this clonotype was seen many times. A read error may account for a junction end that differs from germline. The V and J genes are TRBV15 and TRBJ2-2, with TRBD1 matching over 9 bases. The CDR3 runs to 15 residues. Germline V lookup: CDR1 LNHNV, CDR2 YYDKDF (reference sequence). CDR3 in DNA: TGTGCCACCAGCCGAGACAGGGGGACGACCGGGGAGCTGTTTTTT. Translating it yields CATSRDRGTTGELFF.